Below, one TCR beta chain is given with its context. A quantity of about 0.45 to 1 ug RNA underwent reverse transcription using random hexamers. TCRdb re-derived calls from the immunoSEQ multiplex PCR reads in MiXCR, one entry per CDR3 protein. This sample has 84,000 or so distinct CDR3 sequences, with about 95% found just once. The germline CDR1 and CDR2 sequences are MNHEY and SMNVEV (reference sequence). The CDR3 loop spans 14 amino acids. V lost 7 bases, J lost 6 bases, and 8 bases stayed unmatched. This record belongs to a study of CD8 T cells in Susac syndrome. Study at large: Patients with Susac syndrome were therapy-naive, taking corticosteroids, with some also receiving intravenous immunoglobulin, or taking intravenous immunoglobulin alone at the time their blood was drawn.

Material for sequencing was CD8+ T cells from PBMCs. This TCR came from a human donor with Susac syndrome. The chain carries TRBV27 and TRBJ2-1, with 8 bases identical to TRBD2. CDR3 residues: CASTFTSGLNEQFF. The CDR3 bases are TGTGCCAGCACATTCACTAGCGGACTCAATGAGCAGTTCTTC.